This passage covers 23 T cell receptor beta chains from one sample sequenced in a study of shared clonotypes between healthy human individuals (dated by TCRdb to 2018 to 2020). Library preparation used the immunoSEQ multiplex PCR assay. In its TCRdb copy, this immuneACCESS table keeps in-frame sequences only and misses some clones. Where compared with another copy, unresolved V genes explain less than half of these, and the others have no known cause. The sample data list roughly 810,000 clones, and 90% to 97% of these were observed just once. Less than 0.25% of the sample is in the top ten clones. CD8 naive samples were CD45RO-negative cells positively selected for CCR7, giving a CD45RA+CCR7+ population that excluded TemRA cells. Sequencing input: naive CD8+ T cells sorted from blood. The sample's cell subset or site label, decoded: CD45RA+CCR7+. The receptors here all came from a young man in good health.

The CDR3 is CASSPITGEAYNEQFF. CDR3 coding DNA: TGCGCCAGCAGCCCGATCACAGGGGAAGCCTACAATGAGCAGTTCTTC. V usage is TRBV4-1 and J usage is TRBJ2-1, with 7 nucleotides matching TRBD1. This CDR3 region has 16 residues. In germline, CDR1 is MGHRA, CDR2 YSYEKL. After removal of 4 bases from V and 2 bases from J, the junction contained 8 bases not matched to a gene.

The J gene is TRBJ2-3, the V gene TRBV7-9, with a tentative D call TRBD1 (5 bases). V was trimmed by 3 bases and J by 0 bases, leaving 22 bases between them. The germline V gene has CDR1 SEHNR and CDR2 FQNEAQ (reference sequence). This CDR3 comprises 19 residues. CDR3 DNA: TGTGCCAGCAGCTTCGACGGGCAGGGAATGGAGAGGAGCACAGATACGCAGTATTTT. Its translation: CASSFDGQGMERSTDTQYF. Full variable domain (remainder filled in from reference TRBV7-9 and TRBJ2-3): DTGVSQNPRHKITKRGQNVTFRCDPISEHNRLYWYRQTLGQGPEFLTYFQNEAQLEKSRLLSDRFSAERPKGSFSTLEIQRTEQGDSAMYLCASSFDGQGMERSTDTQYFGPGTRLTVL.

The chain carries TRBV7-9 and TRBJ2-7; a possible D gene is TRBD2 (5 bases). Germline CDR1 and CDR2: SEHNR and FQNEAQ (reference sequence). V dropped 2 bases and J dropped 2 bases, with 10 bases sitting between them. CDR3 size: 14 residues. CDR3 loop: CASSLFGGPYEQYF. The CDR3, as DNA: TGTGCCAGCAGCTTATTCGGCGGGCCCTACGAGCAGTACTTC.

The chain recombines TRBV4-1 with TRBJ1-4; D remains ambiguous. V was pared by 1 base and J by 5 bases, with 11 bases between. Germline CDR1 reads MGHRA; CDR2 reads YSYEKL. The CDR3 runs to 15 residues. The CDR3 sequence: CASSQVGQLNEKLFF. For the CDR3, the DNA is TGCGCCAGCAGCCAAGTCGGTCAGCTAAATGAAAAACTGTTTTTT.

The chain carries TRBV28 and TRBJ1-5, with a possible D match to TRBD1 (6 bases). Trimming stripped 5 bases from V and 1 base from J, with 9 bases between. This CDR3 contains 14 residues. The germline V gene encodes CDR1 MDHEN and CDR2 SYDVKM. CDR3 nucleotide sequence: TGTGCCAGCAGTCAAACAGGGAGCAATCAGCCCCAGCATTTT. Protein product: CASSQTGSNQPQHF.

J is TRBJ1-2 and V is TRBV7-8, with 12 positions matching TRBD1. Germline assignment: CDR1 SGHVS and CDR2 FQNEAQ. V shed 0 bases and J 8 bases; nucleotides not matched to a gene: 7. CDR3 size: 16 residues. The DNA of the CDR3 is TGTGCCAGCAGCTTAGCAGGGACAGGGGGCGCGGGGGGCTACACCTTC. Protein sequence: CASSLAGTGGAGGYTF.

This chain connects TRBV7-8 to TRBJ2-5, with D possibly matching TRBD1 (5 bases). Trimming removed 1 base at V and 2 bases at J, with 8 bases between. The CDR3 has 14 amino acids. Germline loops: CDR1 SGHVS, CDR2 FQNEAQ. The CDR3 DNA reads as TGTGCCAGCAGCTTAGACAGGCGACAAGAGACCCAGTACTTC. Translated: CASSLDRRQETQYF.

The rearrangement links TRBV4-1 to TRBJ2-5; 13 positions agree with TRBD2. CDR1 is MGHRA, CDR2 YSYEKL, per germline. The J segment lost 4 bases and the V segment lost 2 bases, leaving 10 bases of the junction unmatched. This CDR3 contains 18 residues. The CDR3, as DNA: TGCGCCAGCAGCCAACTCGGGACTAGCGGGATTAGGGTAGAGACCCAGTACTTC. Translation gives CASSQLGTSGIRVETQYF.

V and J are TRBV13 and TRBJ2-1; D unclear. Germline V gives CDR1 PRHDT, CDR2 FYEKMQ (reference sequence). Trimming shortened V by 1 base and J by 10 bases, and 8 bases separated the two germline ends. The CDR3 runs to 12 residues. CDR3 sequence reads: CASSLVSEEQFF. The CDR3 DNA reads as TGTGCCAGCAGCTTAGTTTCAGAAGAGCAGTTCTTC.

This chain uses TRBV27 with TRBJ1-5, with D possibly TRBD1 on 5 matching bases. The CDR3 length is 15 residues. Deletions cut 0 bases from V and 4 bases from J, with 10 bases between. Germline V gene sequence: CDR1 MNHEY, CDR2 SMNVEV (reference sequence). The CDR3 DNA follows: TGTGCCAGCAGTTTATCAGGGACCGTTAATCAGCCCCAGCATTTT. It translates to CASSLSGTVNQPQHF.

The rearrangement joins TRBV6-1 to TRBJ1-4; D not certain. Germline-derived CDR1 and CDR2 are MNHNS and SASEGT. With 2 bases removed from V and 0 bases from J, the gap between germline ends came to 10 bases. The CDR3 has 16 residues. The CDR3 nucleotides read TGTGCCAGCAGTGAAACACAGATTCCAACTAATGAAAAACTGTTTTTT. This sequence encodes CASSETQIPTNEKLFF.

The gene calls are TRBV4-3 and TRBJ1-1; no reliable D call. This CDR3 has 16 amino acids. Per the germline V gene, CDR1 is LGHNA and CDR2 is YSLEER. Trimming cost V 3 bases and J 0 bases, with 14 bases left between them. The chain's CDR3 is CASSHGRDTLNTEAFF. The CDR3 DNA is TGCGCCAGCAGCCATGGCCGAGACACTTTGAACACTGAAGCTTTCTTT.

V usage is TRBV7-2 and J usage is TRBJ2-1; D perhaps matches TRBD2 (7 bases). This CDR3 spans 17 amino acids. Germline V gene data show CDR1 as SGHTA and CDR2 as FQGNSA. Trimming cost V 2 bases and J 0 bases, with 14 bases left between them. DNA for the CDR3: TGTGCCAGCAGCTTAAACGGGGGCGGGAGCTCCTACAATGAGCAGTTCTTC. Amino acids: CASSLNGGGSSYNEQFF. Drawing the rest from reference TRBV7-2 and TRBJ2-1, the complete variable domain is GAGVSQSPSNKVTEKGKDVELRCDPISGHTALYWYRQSLGQGLEFLIYFQGNSAPDKSGLPSDRFSAERTGGSVSTLTIQRTQQEDSAVYLCASSLNGGGSSYNEQFFGPGTRLTVL.

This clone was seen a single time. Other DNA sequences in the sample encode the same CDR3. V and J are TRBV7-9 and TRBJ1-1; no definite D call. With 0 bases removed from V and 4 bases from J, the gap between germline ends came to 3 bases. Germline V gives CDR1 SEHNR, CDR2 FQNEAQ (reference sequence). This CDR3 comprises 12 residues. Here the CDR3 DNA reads TGTGCCAGCAGCTTAGCATCCACTGAAGCTTTCTTT. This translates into CASSLASTEAFF.

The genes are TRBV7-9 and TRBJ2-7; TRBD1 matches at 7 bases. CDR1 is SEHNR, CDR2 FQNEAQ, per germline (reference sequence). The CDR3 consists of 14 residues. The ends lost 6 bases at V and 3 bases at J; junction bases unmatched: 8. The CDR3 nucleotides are TGTGCCAGCAGTCGACGCACAGGGGACTACGAGCAGTACTTC. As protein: CASSRRTGDYEQYF.

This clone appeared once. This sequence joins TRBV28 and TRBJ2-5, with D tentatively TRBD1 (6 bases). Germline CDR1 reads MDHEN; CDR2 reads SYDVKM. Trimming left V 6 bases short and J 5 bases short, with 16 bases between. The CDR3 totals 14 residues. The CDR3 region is CASRNRVMGETQYF. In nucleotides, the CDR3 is TGTGCCAGCAGGAACAGGGTAATGGGGGAGACCCAGTACTTC.

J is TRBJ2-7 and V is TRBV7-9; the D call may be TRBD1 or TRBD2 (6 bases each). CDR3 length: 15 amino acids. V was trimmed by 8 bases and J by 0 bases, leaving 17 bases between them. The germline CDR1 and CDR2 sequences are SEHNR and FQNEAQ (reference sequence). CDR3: CASWGATHSSYEQYF. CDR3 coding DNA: TGTGCCAGCTGGGGGGCTACCCACAGCTCCTACGAGCAGTACTTC.

The CDR3 loop reads CASSPRLANNEQFF. Here the CDR3 DNA reads TGTGCCAGCAGTCCCCGGCTAGCGAATAATGAGCAGTTCTTC. The rearrangement links TRBV28 to TRBJ2-1, with D possibly matching TRBD2 (6 bases). The germline CDR1 and CDR2 sequences are MDHEN and SYDVKM. Trimming left V 5 bases short and J 7 bases short, with 15 bases between. The CDR3 extends over 14 amino acids.

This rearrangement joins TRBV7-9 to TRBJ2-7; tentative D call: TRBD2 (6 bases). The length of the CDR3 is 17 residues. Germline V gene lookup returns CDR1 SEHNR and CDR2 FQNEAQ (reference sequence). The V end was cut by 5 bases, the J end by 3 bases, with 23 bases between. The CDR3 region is CASSPPSSENPLYEQYF. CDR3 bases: TGTGCCAGCAGCCCACCTTCTAGCGAGAACCCTCTCTACGAGCAGTACTTC.

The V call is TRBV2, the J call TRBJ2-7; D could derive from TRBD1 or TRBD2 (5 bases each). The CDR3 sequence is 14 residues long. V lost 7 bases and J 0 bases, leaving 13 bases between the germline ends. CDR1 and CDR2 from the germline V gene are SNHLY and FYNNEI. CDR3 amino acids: CASTGPIFSYEQYF. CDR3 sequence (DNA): TGTGCCAGCACGGGACCAATCTTCTCCTACGAGCAGTACTTC.

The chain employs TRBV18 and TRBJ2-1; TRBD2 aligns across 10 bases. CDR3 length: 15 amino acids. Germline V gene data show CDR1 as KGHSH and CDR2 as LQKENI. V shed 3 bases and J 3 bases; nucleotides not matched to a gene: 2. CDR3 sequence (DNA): TGTGCCAGCTCACCGTGGACTAGCGGCTACAATGAGCAGTTCTTC. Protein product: CASSPWTSGYNEQFF.

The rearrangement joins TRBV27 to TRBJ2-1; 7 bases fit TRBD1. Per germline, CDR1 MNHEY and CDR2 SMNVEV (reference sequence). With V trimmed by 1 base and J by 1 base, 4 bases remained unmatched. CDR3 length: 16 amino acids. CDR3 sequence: CASSLFGTVSYNEQFF. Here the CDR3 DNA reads TGTGCCAGCAGTTTATTCGGGACAGTATCCTACAATGAGCAGTTCTTC.

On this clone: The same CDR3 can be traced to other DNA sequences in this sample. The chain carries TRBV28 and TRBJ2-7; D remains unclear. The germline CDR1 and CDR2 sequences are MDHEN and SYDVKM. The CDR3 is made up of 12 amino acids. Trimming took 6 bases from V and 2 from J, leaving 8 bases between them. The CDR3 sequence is CASSSSTYEQYF. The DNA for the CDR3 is TGTGCCAGCAGCAGTTCGACCTACGAGCAGTACTTC.